Presented here are 30 T cell receptor beta chains from one specimen sequenced in a study of blood T cell repertoires in COVID-19. Generated by immunoSEQ multiplex PCR, the TCRdb table keeps only in-frame clones and is missing some. Seen here are approximately 65,000 clones, about 94% observed once, and the top ten hold 2.9%. Sample: peripheral blood. The receptor source for this set is a man in his 70s with active COVID-19.

The CDR3 loop reads CASSFSEMNTEAFF. CDR3 coding DNA: TGTGCCAGCAGTTTCTCTGAGATGAACACTGAAGCTTTCTTT. V is TRBV6-6 and J is TRBJ1-1; the D is unclear. The CDR3 has 14 amino acids. Deletions cut 4 bases from V and 0 bases from J, with 9 bases between. Germline values: CDR1 MNHNY, CDR2 SVGAGI (reference sequence).

The V and J genes are TRBV18 and TRBJ2-7; a weak D match, TRBD2 (7 bases). The germline V gene has CDR1 KGHSH and CDR2 LQKENI. V was pared by 4 bases and J by 5 bases, with 15 bases between. This CDR3 region has 14 residues. CDR3 nucleotides: TGTGCCAGCTCACTTGGGGGGGGCATCGACGAGCAGTACTTC. This sequence encodes CASSLGGGIDEQYF.

This chain joins TRBV5-1 and TRBJ1-2; maybe TRBD1 (6 bases). V was shortened by 4 bases and J by 6 bases, with 19 bases between the two germline ends. CDR3 size: 15 residues. Germline V gene data show CDR1 as SGHRS and CDR2 as YFSETQ. Written as DNA, the CDR3 is TGCGCCAGCAGCCCAGGACAGTTAACATTCGATGGCTACACCTTC. Its translation: CASSPGQLTFDGYTF.

V is TRBV9 and J is TRBJ2-1; 11 bases map to TRBD2. CDR1 SGDLS and CDR2 YYNGEE come from the germline V gene. The CDR3 is made up of 18 amino acids. Trimming at V came to 0 bases and at J to 2 bases, leaving 7 bases not matched to a gene. The CDR3 nucleotides read TGTGCCAGCAGCGTAGTTAGCGGGGGGGCCTACCCCTACAATGAGCAGTTCTTC. Residues: CASSVVSGGAYPYNEQFF.

The V and J genes are TRBV10-3 and TRBJ1-2, with D possibly TRBD1 on 5 matching bases. The CDR3 spans 14 residues. CDR1 is ENHRY and CDR2 is SYGVKD in the germline V gene. The V end was cut by 3 bases, the J end by 3 bases, with 11 bases between. The CDR3 coding sequence is TGTGCCATCAGTGACCCAACAGGAGACTATGGCTACACCTTC. It specifies CAISDPTGDYGYTF.

The genes are TRBV11-2 and TRBJ1-1; 8 nucleotides align to TRBD1. There are 17 residues in the CDR3. V shed 1 base and J 0 bases; nucleotides not matched to a gene: 7. The V gene's germline CDR1 is SGHAT and CDR2 FQNNGV. DNA for the CDR3: TGTGCCAGCAGCTTAGCGTCAGGGGGCGTCATGAACACTGAAGCTTTCTTT. Residues: CASSLASGGVMNTEAFF.

The chain employs TRBV29-1 and TRBJ1-2; perhaps TRBD1 as D (5 bases). The CDR3 is made up of 14 amino acids. Germline lookup yields CDR1 SQVTM and CDR2 ANQGSEA. V gave up 2 bases and J gave up 7 bases, with 17 bases separating them. CDR3 nucleotides: TGCAGCGTTGAATTAGTGGAACACCAGGGTGGCTACACCTTC. This codes for CSVELVEHQGGYTF.

This chain uses TRBV6-6 with TRBJ1-5; TRBD1 is a possible D gene (6 bases). Deletions cut 6 bases from V and 6 bases from J, with 15 bases between. The length of the CDR3 is 14 residues. Germline V gives CDR1 MNHNY, CDR2 SVGAGI (reference sequence). This CDR3 reads CASREGQTGQPQHF. The DNA for the CDR3 is TGTGCCAGCAGGGAAGGACAGACAGGTCAGCCCCAGCATTTT.

The CDR3 loop is CASSPVRGDTQYF. CDR3 DNA: TGTGCCAGCAGCCCAGTACGGGGGGATACGCAGTATTTT. The chain links TRBV7-9 to TRBJ2-3, with D maybe TRBD2 (6 bases). Germline CDR1 is SEHNR and CDR2 is FQNEAQ (reference sequence). Trimming shortened V by 5 bases and J by 6 bases, and 12 bases separated the two germline ends. This CDR3 spans 13 amino acids. The complete variable domain, with remaining parts taken from reference TRBV7-9 and TRBJ2-3, reads DTGVSQNPRHKITKRGQNVTFRCDPISEHNRLYWYRQTLGQGPEFLTYFQNEAQLEKSRLLSDRFSAERPKGSFSTLEIQRTEQGDSAMYLCASSPVRGDTQYFGPGTRLTVL.

The rearrangement uses TRBV7-2 and TRBJ2-3, with 9 bases fitting TRBD2. Germline CDR1 and CDR2: SGHTA and FQGNSA. The CDR3 has 16 amino acids. Trimming removed 5 bases from V and 4 bases from J; junction bases left unmatched: 10. This CDR3 is CASSAHRAGGADTQYF. The CDR3 bases are TGTGCCAGCAGCGCCCACAGGGCGGGGGGGGCAGATACGCAGTATTTT.

The chain uses TRBV19 and TRBJ1-6; D gene unclear. This CDR3 spans 15 amino acids. From germline, CDR1 is LNHDA and CDR2 SQIVND (reference sequence). V lost 10 bases and J lost 0, with 13 bases in between. The CDR3 region is CATRREHSYNSPLHF. The CDR3 coding sequence is TGTGCCACCCGCCGCGAGCACTCCTATAATTCACCCCTCCACTTT.

The chain joins TRBV27 to TRBJ2-1; D not certain. The ends were cut back, 4 bases at V and 6 bases at J, with 7 bases in the middle. Per germline, CDR1 MNHEY and CDR2 SMNVEV (reference sequence). The CDR3 consists of 12 residues. The CDR3, as DNA: TGTGCCAGCAGTTGGAGAGGCAATGAGCAGTTCTTC. It yields the protein CASSWRGNEQFF.

The chain is built from TRBV7-9 and TRBJ2-2; 10 bases map to TRBD2. The trim removed 3 bases at V and 6 bases at J, leaving 4 bases unmatched. Per the germline V gene, CDR1 is SEHNR and CDR2 is FQNEAQ (reference sequence). The CDR3 runs to 15 residues. The CDR3: CASSFFSGGAGELFF. DNA of the CDR3: TGTGCCAGCAGCTTTTTCAGCGGGGGGGCCGGGGAGCTGTTTTTT.

The chain employs TRBV5-1 and TRBJ1-6; TRBD1 agrees at 9 bases. CDR3 size: 17 residues. Germline V CDR1 and CDR2: SGHRS, YFSETQ. The ends lost 4 bases at V and 5 bases at J; junction bases unmatched: 10. The CDR3: CASSLLSRDRDNSPLHF. The CDR3 DNA follows: TGCGCCAGCAGCCTCTTATCCCGGGACAGGGATAATTCACCCCTCCACTTT.

This rearrangement joins TRBV5-1 to TRBJ1-3; 10 bases are shared with TRBD1. Germline assignment: CDR1 SGHRS and CDR2 YFSETQ. CDR3 size: 13 residues. The trim removed 7 bases at V and 2 bases at J, leaving 0 bases unmatched. The CDR3 bases are TGCGCCAGCGGACAGGGGGCTGGAAACACCATATATTTT. This gives the protein CASGQGAGNTIYF.

V gene TRBV6-5 combines with J gene TRBJ2-7, with 14 bases matching TRBD2. The CDR3 extends over 15 amino acids. V lost 5 bases to trimming and J lost 3 bases; unmatched junction nucleotides: 3. Germline V lookup: CDR1 MNHEY, CDR2 SVGAGI. CDR3 region: CASSRTSGGIYEQYV. CDR3 sequence (DNA): TGTGCCAGCAGTCGGACTAGCGGGGGGATCTACGAGCAGTACGTC.

This clone was detected once. The chain employs TRBV19 and TRBJ2-1; a weak D match, TRBD1 (5 bases). The CDR3 extends over 17 amino acids. The germline V and J ends were trimmed by 0 bases and 4 bases, with 16 bases remaining between them. Germline CDR1 and CDR2: LNHDA and SQIVND (reference sequence). This CDR3 is CASSIDLDPSGYNEQFF. The DNA of the CDR3 is TGTGCCAGTAGTATAGATCTTGACCCATCAGGGTACAATGAGCAGTTCTTC.

The chain couples TRBV5-1 to TRBJ2-1; TRBD1 is a possible D gene (5 bases). V was trimmed by 0 bases and J by 9 bases, leaving 13 bases between them. Germline V gives CDR1 SGHRS, CDR2 YFSETQ. This CDR3 is 14 amino acids long. The CDR3 sequence is CASSLGPGRSEQFF. In nucleotides, the CDR3 is TGCGCCAGCAGCTTGGGACCAGGGCGGAGTGAGCAGTTCTTC.

The chain couples TRBV4-3 to TRBJ2-7; weak D call: TRBD2 (6 bases). The CDR3 consists of 15 residues. CDR1 LGHNA and CDR2 YSLEER come from the germline V gene. With 1 base removed from V and 2 bases from J, the gap between germline ends came to 12 bases. DNA of the CDR3: TGCGCCAGCAGCCAAGCTGGGCGGGGAGCCTACGAGCAGTACTTC. Its translation is CASSQAGRGAYEQYF.

V usage is TRBV9 and J usage is TRBJ2-7; 10 nucleotides agree with TRBD1. Germline V gene lookup returns CDR1 SGDLS and CDR2 YYNGEE. The V segment lost 3 bases and the J segment 4 bases; nucleotides outside the gene matches: 7. The CDR3 consists of 15 residues. The CDR3 protein is CASSGAGTGVYEQYF. The CDR3 DNA reads as TGTGCCAGCAGCGGGGCCGGGACAGGGGTATACGAGCAGTACTTC.

This chain links TRBV28 with TRBJ1-1, with a tentative D call TRBD1 (6 bases). Trimming removed 7 bases from V and 1 base from J, with 16 bases in between. The CDR3 covers 15 residues. Germline V CDR1 and CDR2: MDHEN, SYDVKM. The CDR3 DNA reads as TGTGCCAGCACCCCCGCGGACAGAGAGAACACTGAAGCTTTCTTT. Protein: CASTPADRENTEAFF.

This rearrangement joins TRBV7-6 to TRBJ2-1, with TRBD2 identical over 9 bases. Trimming at V came to 3 bases and at J to 6 bases, leaving 6 bases not matched to a gene. Germline V lookup: CDR1 SGHVS, CDR2 FNYEAQ. This CDR3 has 15 amino acids. The CDR3 here is CASSFSSGAVNEQFF. CDR3 nucleotides: TGTGCCAGCAGCTTCTCTAGCGGGGCGGTCAATGAGCAGTTCTTC.

The chain uses TRBV7-2 and TRBJ2-3, with D perhaps TRBD2 (5 bases). The V gene's germline CDR1 is SGHTA and CDR2 FQGNSA. Between the trimmed V and J ends, which lost 5 bases and 1 base, there was a span of 16 bases. CDR3 length equals 16 residues. The CDR3 sequence: CASSAFSIGGTDTQYF. The CDR3 region has the DNA TGTGCCAGCAGCGCCTTTAGTATCGGGGGCACAGATACGCAGTATTTT.

The rearrangement joins TRBV5-1 to TRBJ2-1; D is possibly TRBD1 (6 bases). This CDR3 region has 17 residues. V was clipped by 2 bases and J by 5 bases, with 20 bases between them. Germline V gives CDR1 SGHRS, CDR2 YFSETQ. The CDR3 is CASSFSYGQRVNNEQFF. The CDR3 DNA follows: TGCGCCAGCAGCTTCTCTTACGGACAGAGGGTGAACAATGAGCAGTTCTTC.

The V gene is TRBV12-3 or TRBV12-4, the J gene TRBJ2-5; D gene uncertain. The CDR3 totals 13 residues. V lost 5 bases and J 3 bases, leaving 10 bases between the germline ends. This CDR3 is CASSTVGEETQYF. The DNA for the CDR3 is TGTGCCAGCAGTACAGTCGGCGAAGAGACCCAGTACTTC.

The chain uses TRBV9 and TRBJ2-5, with a weak D call TRBD2 (6 bases). The germline V and J ends were trimmed by 4 bases and 4 bases, with 17 bases remaining between them. In germline, CDR1 is SGDLS, CDR2 YYNGEE. The CDR3 sequence is 15 residues long. Written as DNA, the CDR3 is TGTGCCAGCAGCAACCGACTAGAAGCGGGAGAGACCCAGTACTTC. Amino acid sequence: CASSNRLEAGETQYF.

CDR3 loop: CASSEGLAGHYEQYV. The CDR3 coding sequence is TGTGCCAGCAGCGAGGGACTAGCGGGACATTACGAGCAGTACGTC. V is TRBV7-6 and J is TRBJ2-7; 13 nucleotides align to TRBD2. With V trimmed by 5 bases and J by 4 bases, 5 bases remained unmatched. The CDR3 has 15 amino acids. Germline CDR1 reads SGHVS; CDR2 reads FNYEAQ.

The V and J genes are TRBV7-2 and TRBJ2-7; possible D gene TRBD2, 7 bases. The V gene's germline CDR1 is SGHTA and CDR2 FQGNSA. With 8 bases removed from V and 4 bases from J, the gap between germline ends came to 12 bases. The CDR3 spans 12 residues. The CDR3 reads CASRGAMYEQYF. CDR3 bases: TGTGCCAGCCGGGGGGCAATGTACGAGCAGTACTTC.

This chain uses TRBV12-5 with TRBJ2-5; D gene ambiguous. The CDR3 has 11 residues. Trimming took off 1 base at V and 6 bases at J, with 3 bases between the two ends. The germline CDR1 and CDR2 sequences are LGHNT and FRNRAP. The CDR3 region is CASGLEQTQYF. CDR3 in DNA: TGTGCTAGTGGTTTGGAGCAGACCCAGTACTTC. The whole variable domain, filled in from reference TRBV12-5 and TRBJ2-5, reads DARVTQTPRHKVTEMGQEVTMRCQPILGHNTVFWYRQTMMQGLELLAYFRNRAPLDDSGMPKDRFSAEMPDATLATLKIQPSEPRDSAVYFCASGLEQTQYFGPGTRLLVL.

In DNA, the CDR3 is TGCGCCAGCAGCTCGGGACAGGGGGCTATCGGGATGAACACTGAAGCTTTCTTT. Its translation: CASSSGQGAIGMNTEAFF. This chain links TRBV5-1 with TRBJ1-1; TRBD1 aligns across 12 bases. Germline V gene data show CDR1 as SGHRS and CDR2 as YFSETQ. CDR3 length: 18 residues. The junction had 9 bases not matched to a gene; V was cut back by 3 bases and J by 0 bases.